The 3 T cell receptor beta chains below come from one sample, sequenced in a study of PD-L1 blockade in urothelial cancer. TCRdb keeps only in-frame clones here, not all; method: immunoSEQ multiplex PCR. The sample gives some 45,000 clones, about 87% of which show up once; 3.9% is in the top ten. The sequences come from PBMCs, collected around atezolizumab (anti-PD-L1) treatment. The receptors stem from a man older than 75 with urothelial cancer.

The V gene is TRBV2, the J gene TRBJ1-1; TRBD1 aligns across 8 bases. Germline CDR1 SNHLY, CDR2 FYNNEI. The trim removed 3 bases at V and 5 bases at J, leaving 11 bases unmatched. This CDR3 is built from 16 residues. CDR3 region: CASSDLPGGVGTEAFF. The CDR3 DNA is TGTGCCAGCAGTGATTTACCAGGGGGCGTGGGGACTGAAGCTTTCTTT.

This clone is a singleton in its sample. The chain links TRBV6-5 to TRBJ1-1, with TRBD1 matching over 8 bases. V dropped 10 bases and J dropped 4; count of bases not matched to a gene: 14. The length of the CDR3 is 15 residues. Germline CDR1 reads MNHEY; CDR2 reads SVGAGI. CDR3 DNA: TGTGCCACCGAAAGGACAGGGCGGGGTGGCACTGAAGCTTTCTTT. Translating gives CATERTGRGGTEAFF.

The chain joins TRBV5-1 to TRBJ2-7; 12 nucleotides match TRBD1. CDR3 size: 16 residues. Germline lookup yields CDR1 SGHRS and CDR2 YFSETQ. Trimming took 8 bases from V and 4 from J; bases not matched to a gene: 13. CDR3 sequence: CASSPPGTGGTYEQYF. As DNA, the CDR3 is TGCGCCAGTTCACCTCCCGGGACAGGGGGCACGTACGAGCAGTACTTC.